This TCR beta chain was obtained from a study of T cell responses to AZD1222 COVID-19 vaccine. The V gene's germline CDR1 is SGHRS and CDR2 YFSETQ. CDR3 size: 14 residues. V dropped 2 bases and J dropped 5 bases, with 13 bases sitting between them. Overall study results and limits: Across spike, vaccine-associated CD4 TCRs were found, dominant at 160-218 and 743-854. After the peak T cell response, and only then, were repertoires sampled.

Sequencing used immunoSEQ multiplex PCR; TCRdb keeps in-frame clones, though not all of them. In the table there are about 91,000 clones, 92% of which are singletons. For this clone: What it binds is not known.

Sequencing used peripheral blood, obtained 28 days after the second AZD1222 dose. The chain carries TRBV5-1 and TRBJ1-1, with D possibly TRBD1 on 6 matching bases. This TCR came from an adult who received the AZD1222 COVID-19 vaccine. CDR3 residues: CASSFRGEGTEAFF. The CDR3 DNA reads TGCGCCAGCAGCTTCAGGGGAGAGGGAACTGAAGCTTTCTTT.